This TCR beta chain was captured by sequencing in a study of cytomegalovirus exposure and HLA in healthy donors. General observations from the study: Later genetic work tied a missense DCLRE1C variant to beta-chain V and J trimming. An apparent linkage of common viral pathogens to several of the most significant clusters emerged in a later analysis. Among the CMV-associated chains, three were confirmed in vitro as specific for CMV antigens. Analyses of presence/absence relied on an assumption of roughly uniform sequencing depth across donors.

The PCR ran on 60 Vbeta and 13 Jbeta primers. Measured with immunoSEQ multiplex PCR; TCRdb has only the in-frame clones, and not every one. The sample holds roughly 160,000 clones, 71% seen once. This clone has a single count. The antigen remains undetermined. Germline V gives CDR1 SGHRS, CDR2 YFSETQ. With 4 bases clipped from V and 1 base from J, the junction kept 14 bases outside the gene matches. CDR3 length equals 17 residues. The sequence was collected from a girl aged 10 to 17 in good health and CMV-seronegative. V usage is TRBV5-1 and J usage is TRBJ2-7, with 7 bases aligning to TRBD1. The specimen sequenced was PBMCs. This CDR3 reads CASSLGDRGGRSYEQYF. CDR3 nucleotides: TGCGCCAGCAGCCTGGGCGATCGAGGGGGCAGATCCTACGAGCAGTACTTC.